This T cell receptor (beta chain) was captured in a study of radiotherapy plus CTLA-4 blockade in lung cancer. CDR3 length: 14 amino acids. In germline, CDR1 is LNHNV, CDR2 YYDKDF (reference sequence). V was clipped by 0 bases and J by 9 bases; unmatched bases: 5. Generated by immunoSEQ multiplex PCR, the TCRdb table keeps only in-frame clones and is missing some. Of around 29,000 clones listed, approximately 75% are singletons. The sequencing here drew on peripheral blood, taken from a patient treated with radiotherapy plus ipilimumab. This sequence originates from a human donor with non-small cell lung cancer that progressed on radiotherapy plus ipilimumab. The chain uses TRBV15 and TRBJ2-1, with TRBD2 matching over 7 bases. In DNA, the CDR3 is TGTGCCACCAGCAGAGAACTGGGGGAGGGTGAGCAGTTCTTC. Amino acid sequence: CATSRELGEGEQFF.